The clone carrying this T cell receptor beta chain was observed a few times. Its antigen remains unknown. The study reverse transcribed the entire isolated RNA, so it sequenced expressed TCRB transcripts. Some clones are missing from TCRdb's copy, which holds only in-frame ones; the method was immunoSEQ multiplex PCR. This sample carries more than 550,000 clones, around 15% of them seen once, and the ten largest clones take 0.035% to 0.045%. The data derive from a study of beta chain features in type 1 diabetes. Study overall: Sorted cells from all samples, numbering roughly 100 million, were examined. General study results and limits: Within each of all four CD4+ subsets, Type 1 diabetes patients had TCRB CDR3s that were moderately but significantly shorter. In the patient group, naive, central memory and Treg TCRB repertoires seemed more alike than in the healthy donor group. In type 1 diabetes patients, VDJ junctions had fewer insertions; deletions at these junctions were more frequent.

Central memory, naive, regulatory and stem cell-like memory CD4+ cells were sorted by CD45RO/CCR7/CD25/CD127/CD95/CD27. This CDR3 is 13 amino acids long. V dropped 1 base and J dropped 5 bases, with 8 bases sitting between them. CDR1 and CDR2 from the germline V gene are SGHVS and FNYEAQ. This clonotype was sampled from a man aged 18 to 30 with type 1 diabetes. The sample comprised naive CD4+ T cells from blood. The rearrangement joins TRBV7-6 to TRBJ2-5; tentatively, D is TRBD2 (6 bases). CDR3 sequence: CASSLVEGETQYF. In nucleotides, the CDR3 is TGTGCCAGCAGCTTAGTGGAGGGGGAGACCCAGTACTTC.